The source of this TCR beta chain is a study of beta chain features in type 1 diabetes. Overall study results and limits: In all four CD4+ subsets, TCRB CDR3 length was significantly, moderately reduced in type 1 diabetes.

Of note for this clone: Its antigen remains unidentified.

The study reverse transcribed the entire isolated RNA, so it sequenced expressed TCRB transcripts. TCRdb keeps only in-frame clones here, not all; method: immunoSEQ multiplex PCR. The data hold roughly 340,000 clones, with roughly an eighth observed a single time. With V trimmed by 3 bases and J by 3 bases, 3 bases remained unmatched. Germline CDR1 reads SGDLS; CDR2 reads YYNGEE. The CDR3 has 15 residues. The receptor's source is a young woman with type 1 diabetes. The sample was naive CD4+ T cells from blood. The chain couples TRBV9 to TRBJ2-4, with 10 bases lining up with TRBD1. CDR3 sequence reads: CASSAGQGSKNIQYF. The CDR3 bases are TGTGCCAGCAGCGCGGGACAGGGGAGCAAAAACATTCAGTACTTC.